The clone carrying this T cell receptor beta chain has a handful of counts. Its specificity is unknown. The data derive from a study of T-cell reconstitution after alpha-beta-depleted transplantation in children. General study points: Reported findings indicate that, about two months after transplant, alpha-beta T cells came from several hundred expanded clones, which were derived from non-depleted graft cells. Newly generated T cells supplied most T-cell counts and diversity one year post-transplant.

Library preparation (for TCRbeta) was performed with unique molecular identifiers. MiXCR, run by TCRdb on the PCR reads, gives a single entry per CDR3 protein. The sample consists of around 450,000 distinct CDR3 sequences, about 10% of them appearing once. This receptor was obtained from a child aged 2-15 years with inherited bone marrow failure, due to receive a stem cell transplant. Specimen: PBMCs, collected before TCRalphabeta/CD19-depleted stem cell transplant.

The CDR3 coding sequence is TGCAGTGCTAGCAGGCCAGATCAGCCCCAGCATTTT. The encoded protein is CSASRPDQPQHF. The rearrangement uses TRBV20-1 and TRBJ1-5; no definite D call. The CDR3 contains 12 residues. The V gene's germline CDR1 is DFQATT and CDR2 SNEGSKA (reference sequence). V shed 3 bases and J shed 5 bases, with 8 bases lying between them.